The next 7 T cell receptor beta chains were all read from a single sample in a study of T cells in Graves' hyperthyroidism and ophthalmopathy (dated by TCRdb to the late 2010s). Libraries were constructed by multiplex PCR. The instrument given in TCRdb is Illumina HiSeq 2000. TCR beta CDR3 regions were amplified from RNA transcripts. A first-round RT-PCR of the TCR CDR3 used the HTBI primer set with the Qiagen OneStep RT-PCR kit. TCRdb reworked the public reads: Q25 trimming with fastp, MiXCR clone assembly, productive beta chains retained. A single entry per CDR3 protein holds the most common genes and DNA from its merged rows. The sample yields about 570,000 distinct CDR3 sequences; just over 45% were counted once. Together, the top ten hold around 20% of the sample. Sequencing used peripheral blood or thyroid tissue (not recorded which). These receptors were obtained from an adult woman with Graves' disease, either hyperthyroidism or ophthalmopathy (not recorded which).

The chain is built from TRBV20-1 and TRBJ2-5; maybe TRBD2 (7 bases). V lost 3 bases and J 2 bases, leaving 19 bases between the germline ends. The CDR3 is made up of 16 amino acids. The germline V gene has CDR1 DFQATT and CDR2 SNEGSKA (reference sequence). In DNA form, the CDR3 reads TGCAGTGCTAGTAGGGGGGGCCCCGGGACTCAAGAGACCCAGTACTTC. This encodes CSASRGGPGTQETQYF.

The rearrangement uses TRBV2 and TRBJ1-5; D may be TRBD1 or TRBD2 (6 bases each). The J call may be incorrect, as the DNA end agrees better with TRBJ2-3. Germline assignment: CDR1 SNHLY and CDR2 FYNNEI. CDR3 size: 12 residues. The CDR3 DNA sequence: TGTGCCGGGGGGCCAGAGTCAGATACGCAGTATTTT. Translating gives CAGGPESDTQYF.

Many counts were recorded for this clonotype. The chain employs TRBV6-5 and TRBJ1-2, with D perhaps matching TRBD1 (6 bases). In germline, CDR1 is MNHEY, CDR2 SVGAGI. The CDR3 sequence is 18 residues long. Trimming removed 5 bases at V and 4 bases at J, with 26 bases between. The CDR3 spells CASSEAQYPGGRSYGYTF. Written as DNA, the CDR3 is TGTGCCAGCAGTGAAGCCCAATACCCCGGGGGCAGGAGCTATGGCTACACCTTC.

At least ten counts were recorded for this clonotype. The chain is built from TRBV5-1 and TRBJ1-2, with D possibly matching TRBD1 (5 bases). The V end lost 5 bases, the J end lost 8 bases, and 13 bases lay between the germline ends. The CDR3 contains 12 residues. Germline V CDR1 and CDR2: SGHRS, YFSETQ. CDR3 sequence reads: CASSLPGDGYTF. The CDR3 DNA sequence: TGCGCCAGCAGTCTTCCGGGGGACGGCTACACCTTC.

This clonotype has just one count. With a much larger clone just one base away, this may be a read error. This sequence joins TRBV5-1 and TRBJ2-2; D possibly corresponds to TRBD2 (6 bases). The germline CDR1 and CDR2 sequences are SGHRS and YFSETQ. This CDR3 has 15 amino acids. DNA of the CDR3: TGCGCCAGCAGCTCCGGACGGGGGAACGCCGGGGAGCTGTTTTTT. This encodes CASSSGRGNAGELFF.

V usage is TRBV10-3 and J usage is TRBJ1-2; possibly TRBD1 for D (6 bases). The CDR3 consists of 12 residues. Germline CDR1 is ENHRY and CDR2 is SYGVKD. V lost 5 bases and J 3 bases, leaving 7 bases between the germline ends. CDR3 nucleotide sequence: TGTGCCATCAGTCGGACAGACTATGGCTACACCTTC. Translating it yields CAISRTDYGYTF.

This clonotype was picked up many times. The rearrangement uses TRBV2 and TRBJ2-7; D unresolved. Germline lookup yields CDR1 SNHLY and CDR2 FYNNEI. This CDR3 has 12 residues. The V gene lost 3 bases and the J gene lost 2 bases, with 5 bases spanning the gap. The CDR3 DNA reads as TGTGCCAGCAGTGAGGGCACCTACGAGCAGTACTTC. This sequence encodes CASSEGTYEQYF.